A selection of T cell receptor beta chains follows, all from one sample in a study of blood T cell repertoires in COVID-19. Generated by immunoSEQ multiplex PCR, the TCRdb table keeps only in-frame clones and is missing some. The table lists about 120,000 clones, roughly four fifths of them singletons. Material: peripheral blood. The origin of the receptors is a man in his 70s with active or convalescent COVID-19. The CDR3 runs from the conserved cysteine through the conserved F or W. Fields, in order: V gene, clone size, J gene, D gene, CDR3 length, CDR3 protein, CDR3 DNA. A D gene is named only where the DNA matches it firmly. Clone size is not always given. Where it is, it says once, few, many or a class for expanded clones.

v_gene: TRBV10-2
abundance: .
j_gene: TRBJ1-5
d_gene: .
len: 15
CDR3aa: CASSESGARGQPQHF
CDR3nt: TGCGCCAGCAGTGAGTCGGGGGCGCGAGGTCAGCCCCAGCATTTT

v_gene: TRBV7-9
abundance: .
j_gene: TRBJ1-5
d_gene: .
len: 15
CDR3aa: CASSPGGAFNQPQHF
CDR3nt: TGTGCCAGCAGCCCCGGGGGGGCTTTTAATCAGCCCCAGCATTTT

v_gene: TRBV5-5
abundance: .
j_gene: TRBJ2-2
d_gene: .
len: 17
CDR3aa: CASSSQGALQGTGELFF
CDR3nt: TGTGCCAGCAGCTCTCAAGGAGCCCTTCAGGGCACCGGGGAGCTGTTTTTT

v_gene: TRBV12-3/TRBV12-4
abundance: .
j_gene: TRBJ1-5
d_gene: TRBD1
len: 13
CDR3aa: CASSSQGNQPQHF
CDR3nt: TGTGCCAGCAGTTCACAGGGGAATCAGCCCCAGCATTTT

v_gene: TRBV5-6
abundance: .
j_gene: TRBJ1-5
d_gene: TRBD1
len: 14
CDR3aa: CASSSNRGNQPQHF
CDR3nt: TGTGCCAGCAGCTCGAACAGGGGAAATCAGCCCCAGCATTTT

v_gene: TRBV6-6
abundance: .
j_gene: TRBJ1-4
d_gene: .
len: 16
CDR3aa: CASSYALPARNEKLFF
CDR3nt: TGTGCCAGCAGTTACGCGTTGCCTGCCAGGAATGAAAAACTGTTTTTT

v_gene: TRBV6-2/TRBV6-3
abundance: .
j_gene: TRBJ2-3
d_gene: TRBD1
len: 14
CDR3aa: CASSPGQGTDTQYF
CDR3nt: TGTGCCAGCAGTCCGGGACAGGGGACAGATACGCAGTATTTT

v_gene: TRBV6-4
abundance: .
j_gene: TRBJ1-2
d_gene: TRBD1
len: 15
CDR3aa: CASSPAGTGGFGYTF
CDR3nt: TGTGCCAGCAGCCCAGCAGGGACAGGGGGTTTTGGCTACACCTTC

v_gene: TRBV30
abundance: .
j_gene: TRBJ1-5
d_gene: .
len: 16
CDR3aa: CAWSVGGRGSNQPQHF
CDR3nt: TGTGCCTGGAGTGTAGGGGGGCGGGGGAGCAATCAGCCCCAGCATTTT

v_gene: TRBV7-2
abundance: .
j_gene: TRBJ2-3
d_gene: TRBD2
len: 16
CDR3aa: CASSFGLDRSTDTQYF
CDR3nt: TGTGCCAGCAGCTTCGGACTAGATCGAAGCACAGATACGCAGTATTTT

v_gene: TRBV6-5
abundance: once
j_gene: TRBJ2-7
d_gene: TRBD2
len: 14
CDR3aa: CASRRLAGWHEQYF
CDR3nt: TGTGCCAGCAGGAGACTAGCGGGATGGCACGAGCAGTACTTC

v_gene: TRBV6-6
abundance: .
j_gene: TRBJ1-2
d_gene: TRBD1
len: 14
CDR3aa: CASSLGQGNYGYTF
CDR3nt: TGTGCCAGCAGCCTGGGACAGGGGAATTATGGCTACACCTTC

v_gene: TRBV2
abundance: .
j_gene: TRBJ1-5
d_gene: TRBD1
len: 14
CDR3aa: CASTAGGTGQPQHF
CDR3nt: TGTGCCAGCACCGCAGGGGGCACGGGTCAGCCCCAGCATTTT

v_gene: TRBV28
abundance: .
j_gene: TRBJ2-1
d_gene: TRBD2
len: 13
CDR3aa: CASSLFGGDEQFF
CDR3nt: TGTGCCAGCAGTTTATTTGGGGGGGATGAGCAGTTCTTC

v_gene: TRBV18
abundance: .
j_gene: TRBJ2-2
d_gene: .
len: 14
CDR3aa: CASSPLDGTGELFF
CDR3nt: TGTGCCAGCTCACCTCTAGACGGCACCGGGGAGCTGTTTTTT

v_gene: TRBV6-5
abundance: .
j_gene: TRBJ1-4
d_gene: TRBD1
len: 15
CDR3aa: CASSPWDRGAEKLFF
CDR3nt: TGTGCCAGCAGTCCCTGGGACAGGGGGGCTGAAAAACTGTTTTTT

v_gene: TRBV4-1
abundance: .
j_gene: TRBJ1-1
d_gene: .
len: 16
CDR3aa: CASSQVFEVSNTEAFF
CDR3nt: TGCGCCAGCAGCCAAGTGTTTGAGGTATCCAACACTGAAGCTTTCTTT